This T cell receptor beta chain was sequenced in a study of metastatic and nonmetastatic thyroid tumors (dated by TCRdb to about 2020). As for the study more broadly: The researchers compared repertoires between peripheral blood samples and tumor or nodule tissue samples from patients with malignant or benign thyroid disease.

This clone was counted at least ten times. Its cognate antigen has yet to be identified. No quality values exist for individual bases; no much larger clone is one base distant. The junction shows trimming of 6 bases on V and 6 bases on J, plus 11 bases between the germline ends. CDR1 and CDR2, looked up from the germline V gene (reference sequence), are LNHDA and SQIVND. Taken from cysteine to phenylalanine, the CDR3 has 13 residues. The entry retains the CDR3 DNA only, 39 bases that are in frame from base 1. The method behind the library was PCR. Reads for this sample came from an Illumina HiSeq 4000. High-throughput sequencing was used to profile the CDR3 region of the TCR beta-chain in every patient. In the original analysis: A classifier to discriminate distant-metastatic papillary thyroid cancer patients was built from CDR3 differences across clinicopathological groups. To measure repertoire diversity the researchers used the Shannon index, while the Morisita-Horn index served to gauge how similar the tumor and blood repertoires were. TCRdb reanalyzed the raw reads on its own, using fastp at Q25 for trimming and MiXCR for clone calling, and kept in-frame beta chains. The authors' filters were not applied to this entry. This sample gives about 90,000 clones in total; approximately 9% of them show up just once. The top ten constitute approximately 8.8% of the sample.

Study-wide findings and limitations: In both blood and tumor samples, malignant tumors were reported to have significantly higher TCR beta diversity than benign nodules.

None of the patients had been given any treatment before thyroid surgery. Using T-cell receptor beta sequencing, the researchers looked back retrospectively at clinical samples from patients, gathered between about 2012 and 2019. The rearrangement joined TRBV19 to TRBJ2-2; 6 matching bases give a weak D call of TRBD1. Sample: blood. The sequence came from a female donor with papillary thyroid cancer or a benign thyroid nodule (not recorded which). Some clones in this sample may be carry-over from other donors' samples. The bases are TGTGCCAGTAGACCCAGACAGGCCGGGGAGCTGTTTTTT. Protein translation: CASRPRQAGELFF.